Each of the 26 T cell receptor beta chains below was sequenced from the same sample in a study of identifying expanded T cells in peripheral blood. Data came from immunoSEQ multiplex PCR; TCRdb stores just in-frame clones and leaves some out. The table shows some 90,000 clones, with more than 75% occurring only once. The sample comprised blood. These receptors were collected from a person between 18 and 70 years old in good health.

The V gene is TRBV4-1, the J gene TRBJ1-1; D is possibly TRBD1 (5 bases). The CDR3 spans 14 residues. The V end lost 1 base, the J end lost 7 bases, and 13 bases lay between the germline ends. The germline CDR1 and CDR2 sequences are MGHRA and YSYEKL. The CDR3 nucleotides read TGCGCCAGCAGCCAAGTCGGGGCAAATTTTGAAGCTTTCTTT. Translation: CASSQVGANFEAFF.

The gene calls are TRBV10-3 and TRBJ1-2, with D perhaps TRBD1 (6 bases). The germline V gene has CDR1 ENHRY and CDR2 SYGVKD. V was clipped by 0 bases and J by 2 bases, with 13 bases between them. The CDR3 has 16 residues. CDR3 coding DNA: TGTGCCATCAGTGAGTCGCAGGGGAGTAGAAACTATGGCTACACCTTC. This sequence encodes CAISESQGSRNYGYTF.

This clone was found once. The gene calls are TRBV7-2 and TRBJ2-4; no reliable D call. The CDR3 contains 15 residues. CDR1 SGHTA and CDR2 FQGNSA come from the germline V gene. Trimming removed 0 bases at V and 2 bases at J, with 8 bases between. This chain's CDR3 is CASSLAQGSKNIQYF. CDR3 bases: TGTGCCAGCAGCTTAGCACAAGGCTCCAAAAACATTCAGTACTTC.

Concerning this clone: The same CDR3 is also encoded by other DNA sequences in this sample. The V and J genes are TRBV5-4 and TRBJ2-2; D may be TRBD1 (6 bases). Per germline, CDR1 SGHNT and CDR2 YYREEE (reference sequence). The CDR3 covers 14 residues. V shed 3 bases and J shed 3 bases, with 9 bases lying between them. CDR3: CASSSGQHTGELFF. The CDR3 DNA sequence: TGTGCCAGCAGCTCCGGACAGCACACCGGGGAGCTGTTTTTT.

V is TRBV7-9 and J is TRBJ2-7; D is possibly TRBD1 or TRBD2 (5 bases each). This CDR3 is built from 13 residues. CDR1 and CDR2 from the germline V gene are SEHNR and FQNEAQ (reference sequence). V dropped 3 bases and J dropped 6 bases, with 12 bases sitting between them. As DNA, the CDR3 is TGTGCCAGCAGCTTTGGATTTGGGACCGAGCAGTACTTC. Translated, it gives CASSFGFGTEQYF.

J is TRBJ2-5 and V is TRBV13; possibly TRBD2 for D (5 bases). This CDR3 region has 14 residues. Germline V gene sequence: CDR1 PRHDT, CDR2 FYEKMQ (reference sequence). Trimming removed 4 bases from V and 4 bases from J, with 13 bases in between. The CDR3 DNA sequence: TGTGCCAGCAGCTCCTCTAGTGAGGGAGAGACCCAGTACTTC. This codes for CASSSSSEGETQYF.

The genes are TRBV5-1 and TRBJ2-3, with D perhaps being TRBD1 or TRBD2 (6 bases each). The CDR3 runs 15 residues. Looked up from germline, CDR1 is SGHRS and CDR2 is YFSETQ. Between the trimmed V and J ends, which lost 2 bases and 1 base, there was a span of 11 bases. In DNA, the CDR3 is TGCGCCAGCAGCTTTAGGAGGGGGGGCACAGATACGCAGTATTTT. Residues: CASSFRRGGTDTQYF.

The chain has TRBV9 and TRBJ2-5; D is possibly TRBD2 (6 bases). The germline V gene encodes CDR1 SGDLS and CDR2 YYNGEE. CDR3 length: 14 residues. Trimming stripped 3 bases from V and 1 base from J, with 10 bases between. In nucleotides, the CDR3 is TGTGCCAGCAGCGAACTTAGCGGCCAAGAGACCCAGTACTTC. Amino acid sequence: CASSELSGQETQYF.

J is TRBJ2-2 and V is TRBV7-8; perhaps TRBD1 as D (6 bases). This CDR3 has 15 amino acids. CDR1 SGHVS and CDR2 FQNEAQ come from the germline V gene. Trimming pared 0 bases from V and 7 bases from J, leaving 12 bases between. This CDR3 reads CASSLAATGGGELFF. The DNA of the CDR3 is TGTGCCAGCAGCTTAGCGGCGACAGGCGGCGGGGAGCTGTTTTTT.

The chain combines TRBV5-6 with TRBJ2-5, with D possibly TRBD2 on 5 matching bases. From germline, CDR1 is SGHDT and CDR2 YYEEEE. The CDR3 loop spans 14 amino acids. Trimming removed 4 bases at V and 3 bases at J, with 13 bases between. The CDR3 spells CASSPVGVKETQYF. CDR3 coding DNA: TGTGCCAGCAGCCCGGTCGGGGTTAAAGAGACCCAGTACTTC.

This rearrangement joins TRBV6-5 to TRBJ1-3; TRBD1 matches 7 bases. CDR1 is MNHEY and CDR2 is SVGAGI in the germline V gene. The CDR3 runs to 16 residues. J gave up 4 bases and V 0 bases, and 6 bases lay outside the gene matches. The CDR3 DNA sequence: TGTGCCAGCAGTTACTCGTGGGCGGGACAGGGAAACACCATATATTTT. Translating it yields CASSYSWAGQGNTIYF.

The chain employs TRBV5-4 and TRBJ1-2; possibly TRBD1 for D (5 bases). Germline V lookup: CDR1 SGHNT, CDR2 YYREEE (reference sequence). V shed 0 bases and J shed 2 bases, with 11 bases lying between them. This CDR3 region has 15 residues. The CDR3 nucleotides read TGTGCCAGCAGCTTGGGGGTAGGGGCAAACTATGGCTACACCTTC. This sequence encodes CASSLGVGANYGYTF.

The chain employs TRBV7-2 and TRBJ2-7; a possible D gene is TRBD2 (6 bases). The V end lost 0 bases, the J end lost 0 bases, and 9 bases lay between the germline ends. The CDR3 runs 15 residues. Germline V gene data show CDR1 as SGHTA and CDR2 as FQGNSA. CDR3: CASSLAAGSSYEQYF. Here the CDR3 DNA reads TGTGCCAGCAGCTTAGCTGCGGGGAGCTCCTACGAGCAGTACTTC.

This chain links TRBV6-5 with TRBJ1-3, with D tentatively TRBD1 (6 bases). This CDR3 has 14 residues. With 6 bases removed from V and 4 bases from J, the gap between germline ends came to 13 bases. In germline, CDR1 is MNHEY, CDR2 SVGAGI. The CDR3 DNA follows: TGTGCCAGCAGGCCCCCGGGGGCCGGAAACACCATATATTTT. This codes for CASRPPGAGNTIYF.

This chain joins TRBV11-2 and TRBJ2-1, with unresolved D. Germline assignment: CDR1 SGHAT and CDR2 FQNNGV. V shed 1 base and J shed 5 bases, with 6 bases lying between them. The CDR3 spans 13 residues. This CDR3 is CASSLGQNNEQFF. CDR3 nucleotides: TGTGCCAGCAGCTTAGGCCAAAACAATGAGCAGTTCTTC. The full variable domain, completed using reference TRBV11-2 and TRBJ2-1, is EAGVAQSPRYKIIEKRQSVAFWCNPISGHATLYWYQQILGQGPKLLIQFQNNGVVDDSQLPKDRFSAERLKGVDSTLKIQPAKLEDSAVYLCASSLGQNNEQFFGPGTRLTVL.

The chain carries TRBV18 and TRBJ2-5, with D perhaps matching TRBD1 or TRBD2 (5 bases each). Looked up from germline, CDR1 is KGHSH and CDR2 is LQKENI. The CDR3 is 13 residues long. V lost 0 bases to trimming and J lost 3 bases, with 5 bases between them. The CDR3 here is CASSPPGEETQYF. The CDR3 DNA reads TGTGCCAGCTCACCACCGGGGGAAGAGACCCAGTACTTC. Together with reference TRBV18 and TRBJ2-5, the CDR3 gives the full variable domain: NAGVMQNPRHLVRRRGQEARLRCSPMKGHSHVYWYRQLPEEGLKFMVYLQKENIIDESGMPKERFSAEFPKEGPSILRIQQVVRGDSAAYFCASSPPGEETQYFGPGTRLLVL.

This clone was seen a few times. Written as DNA, the CDR3 is TGTGCCACTTGGGCGGGACAGGGGAACTATGGCTACACCTTC. Translated, it gives CATWAGQGNYGYTF. This chain connects TRBV2 to TRBJ1-2, with 10 positions matching TRBD1. The CDR3 runs 14 residues. The V gene's germline CDR1 is SNHLY and CDR2 FYNNEI. With 10 bases clipped from V and 2 bases from J, the junction kept 7 bases outside the gene matches.

In its sample, this clone was seen once. This sequence joins TRBV5-4 and TRBJ2-5, with TRBD1 as a possible D gene (7 bases). The V and J ends lost 9 bases and 2 bases respectively, with 14 bases between them. Germline CDR1 and CDR2: SGHNT and YYREEE (reference sequence). The CDR3 is 13 residues long. The CDR3 protein is CATGGGRQETQYF. The CDR3, as DNA: TGTGCCACCGGAGGGGGCAGGCAAGAGACCCAGTACTTC.

The rearrangement joins TRBV7-9 to TRBJ1-5; D unresolved. The germline V and J ends were trimmed by 3 bases and 0 bases, with 3 bases remaining between them. The CDR3 spans 13 residues. Germline V gives CDR1 SEHNR, CDR2 FQNEAQ (reference sequence). The CDR3, as DNA: TGTGCCAGCAGCTTCGATAGCAATCAGCCCCAGCATTTT. Translated, it gives CASSFDSNQPQHF.

The J gene is TRBJ2-5, the V gene TRBV6-5, with 7 bases identical to TRBD1. V gave up 6 bases and J gave up 7 bases; unmatched junction bases: 8. The germline gives CDR1 MNHEY, CDR2 SVGAGI. This CDR3 has 13 amino acids. CDR3 bases: TGTGCCAGCAGACGGACAGGCCGGGGGACCCAGTACTTC. Translated, it gives CASRRTGRGTQYF.

The genes are TRBV27 and TRBJ2-7, with D perhaps matching TRBD2 (6 bases). This CDR3 comprises 14 residues. Trimming took 4 bases from V and 1 from J, leaving 11 bases between them. Germline CDR1 MNHEY, CDR2 SMNVEV (reference sequence). As DNA, the CDR3 is TGTGCCAGCAGTTCGACCGGGACTTCCTACGAGCAGTACTTC. Encoded protein: CASSSTGTSYEQYF.

This sequence joins TRBV6-1 and TRBJ1-5; D call uncertain. With 2 bases removed from V and 2 bases from J, the gap between germline ends came to 7 bases. The CDR3 loop spans 14 amino acids. CDR1 is MNHNS, CDR2 SASEGT, per germline. The CDR3 spells CASSEKVRNQPQHF. The CDR3 DNA is TGTGCCAGCAGTGAAAAGGTACGCAATCAGCCCCAGCATTTT.

V usage is TRBV28 and J usage is TRBJ1-3; TRBD1 aligns across 7 bases. CDR3 length: 16 residues. The V gene's germline CDR1 is MDHEN and CDR2 SYDVKM. Trimming removed 5 bases from V and 6 bases from J; junction bases left unmatched: 13. The CDR3 bases are TGTGCCAGCAGTATACGACCGACAGGGAGGGTAAACACCATATATTTT. Protein: CASSIRPTGRVNTIYF.

The chain combines TRBV2 with TRBJ2-3; D is ambiguous. V gave up 6 bases and J gave up 2 bases, with 15 bases separating them. Germline V CDR1 and CDR2: SNHLY, FYNNEI. The CDR3 length is 15 residues. The CDR3 DNA reads as TGTGCCAGCAGAGAAAGGGCCTACATCACAGATACGCAGTATTTT. Translated: CASRERAYITDTQYF.

J is TRBJ1-1 and V is TRBV5-4; no reliable D call. V lost 2 bases and J lost 1, with 15 bases in between. This CDR3 spans 16 amino acids. In germline, CDR1 is SGHNT, CDR2 YYREEE (reference sequence). The CDR3 loop reads CASSFDVDLRNTEAFF. The CDR3 coding sequence is TGTGCCAGCAGCTTTGATGTAGACCTTAGGAACACTGAAGCTTTCTTT.

The rearrangement links TRBV18 to TRBJ2-7; D perhaps matches TRBD1 (6 bases). This CDR3 region has 15 residues. Per germline, CDR1 KGHSH and CDR2 LQKENI. V lost 2 bases to trimming and J lost 5 bases, with 16 bases between them. Here the CDR3 reads CASSPTSGRGHEQYF. CDR3 DNA sequence: TGTGCCAGCTCACCAACTAGTGGCAGGGGTCACGAGCAGTACTTC.